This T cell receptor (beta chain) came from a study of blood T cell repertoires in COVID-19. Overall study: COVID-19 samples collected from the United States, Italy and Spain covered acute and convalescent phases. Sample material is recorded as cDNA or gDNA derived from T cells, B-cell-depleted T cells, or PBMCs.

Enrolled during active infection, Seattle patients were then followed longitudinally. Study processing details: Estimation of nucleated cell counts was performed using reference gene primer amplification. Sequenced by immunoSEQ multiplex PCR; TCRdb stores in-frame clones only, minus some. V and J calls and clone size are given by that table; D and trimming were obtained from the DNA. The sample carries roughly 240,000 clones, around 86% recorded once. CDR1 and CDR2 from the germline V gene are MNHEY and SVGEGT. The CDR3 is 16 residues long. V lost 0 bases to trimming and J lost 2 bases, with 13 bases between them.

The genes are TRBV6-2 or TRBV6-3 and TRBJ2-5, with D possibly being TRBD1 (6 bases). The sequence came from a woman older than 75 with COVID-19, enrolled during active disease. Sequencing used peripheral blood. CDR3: CASSYSIVRGQETQYF. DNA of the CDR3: TGTGCCAGCAGTTACTCGATCGTAAGGGGGCAAGAGACCCAGTACTTC.